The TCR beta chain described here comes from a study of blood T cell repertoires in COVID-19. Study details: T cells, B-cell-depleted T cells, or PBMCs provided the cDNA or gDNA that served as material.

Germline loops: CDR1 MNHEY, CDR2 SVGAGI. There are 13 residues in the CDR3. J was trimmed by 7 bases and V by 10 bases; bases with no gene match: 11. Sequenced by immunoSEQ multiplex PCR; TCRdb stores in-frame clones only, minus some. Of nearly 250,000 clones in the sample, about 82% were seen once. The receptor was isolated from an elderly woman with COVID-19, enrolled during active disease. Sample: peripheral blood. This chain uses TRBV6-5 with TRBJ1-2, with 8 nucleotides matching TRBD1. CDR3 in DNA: TGTGCCACTACGTCCCGGGACAGGTTTGGCTACACCTTC. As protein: CATTSRDRFGYTF.